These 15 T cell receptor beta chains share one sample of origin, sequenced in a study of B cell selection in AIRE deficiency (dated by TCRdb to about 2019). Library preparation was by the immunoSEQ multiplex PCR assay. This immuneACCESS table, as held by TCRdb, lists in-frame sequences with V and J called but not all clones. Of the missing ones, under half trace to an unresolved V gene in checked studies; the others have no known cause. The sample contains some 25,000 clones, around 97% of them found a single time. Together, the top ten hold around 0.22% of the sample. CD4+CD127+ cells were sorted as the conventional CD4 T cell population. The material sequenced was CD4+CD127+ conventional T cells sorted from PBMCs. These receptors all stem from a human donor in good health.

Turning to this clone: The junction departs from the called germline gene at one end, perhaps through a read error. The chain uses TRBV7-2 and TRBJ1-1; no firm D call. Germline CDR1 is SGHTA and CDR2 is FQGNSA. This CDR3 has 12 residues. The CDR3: CASGLEIRGAFF. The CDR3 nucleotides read TGTGCCAGCGGCTTAGAAATCCGGGGAGCTTTCTTT.

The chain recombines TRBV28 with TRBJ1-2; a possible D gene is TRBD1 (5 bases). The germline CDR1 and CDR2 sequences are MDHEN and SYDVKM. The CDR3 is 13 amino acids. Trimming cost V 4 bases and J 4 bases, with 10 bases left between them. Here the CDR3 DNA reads TGTGCCAGCAGTTCAGCGGGGGGCTATGGCTACACCTTC. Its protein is CASSSAGGYGYTF.

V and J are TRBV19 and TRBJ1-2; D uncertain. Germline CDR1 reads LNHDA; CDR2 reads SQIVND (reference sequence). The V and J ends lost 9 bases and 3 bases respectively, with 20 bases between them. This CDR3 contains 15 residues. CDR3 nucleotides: TGTGCCAGCACCGACGACACCTATCCTGACTATGGCTACACCTTC. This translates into CASTDDTYPDYGYTF.

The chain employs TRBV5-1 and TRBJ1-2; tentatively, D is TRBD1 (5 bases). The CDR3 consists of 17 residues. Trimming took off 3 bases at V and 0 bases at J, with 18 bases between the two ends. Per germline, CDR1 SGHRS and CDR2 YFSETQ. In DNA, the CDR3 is TGCGCCAGCAGCTCACCTCAGGGCCAGGCTTCTAACTATGGCTACACCTTC. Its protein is CASSSPQGQASNYGYTF.

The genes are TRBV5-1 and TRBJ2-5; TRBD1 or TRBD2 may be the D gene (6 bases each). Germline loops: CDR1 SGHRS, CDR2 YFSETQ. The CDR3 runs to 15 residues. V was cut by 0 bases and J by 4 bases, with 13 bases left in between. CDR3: CASSLVGGLGETQYF. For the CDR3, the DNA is TGCGCCAGCAGCTTGGTAGGGGGGCTGGGAGAGACCCAGTACTTC.

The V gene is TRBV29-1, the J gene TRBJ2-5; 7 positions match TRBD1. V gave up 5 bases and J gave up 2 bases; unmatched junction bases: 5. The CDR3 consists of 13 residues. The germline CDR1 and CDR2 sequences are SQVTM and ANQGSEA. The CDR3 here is CSVLPGQQETQYF. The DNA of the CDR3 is TGCAGCGTTCTACCGGGACAGCAAGAGACCCAGTACTTC.

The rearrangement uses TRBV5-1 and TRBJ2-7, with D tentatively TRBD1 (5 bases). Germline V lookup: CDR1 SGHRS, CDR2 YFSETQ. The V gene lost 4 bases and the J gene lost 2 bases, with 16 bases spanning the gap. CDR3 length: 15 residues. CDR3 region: CASSLLDTQTYEQYF. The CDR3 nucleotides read TGCGCCAGCAGCCTGCTGGACACCCAAACCTACGAGCAGTACTTC.

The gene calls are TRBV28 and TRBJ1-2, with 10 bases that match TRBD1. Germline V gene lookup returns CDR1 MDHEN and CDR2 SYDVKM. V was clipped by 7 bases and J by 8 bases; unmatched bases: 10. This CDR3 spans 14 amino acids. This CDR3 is CASKKWTGGEGYTF. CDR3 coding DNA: TGTGCCAGCAAAAAATGGACAGGGGGAGAGGGCTACACCTTC.

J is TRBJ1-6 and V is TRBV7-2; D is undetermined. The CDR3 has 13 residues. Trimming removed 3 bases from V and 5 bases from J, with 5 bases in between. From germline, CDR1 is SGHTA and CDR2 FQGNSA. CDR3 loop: CASSFRHNSPLHF. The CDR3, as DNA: TGTGCCAGCAGCTTCCGGCATAATTCACCCCTCCACTTT.

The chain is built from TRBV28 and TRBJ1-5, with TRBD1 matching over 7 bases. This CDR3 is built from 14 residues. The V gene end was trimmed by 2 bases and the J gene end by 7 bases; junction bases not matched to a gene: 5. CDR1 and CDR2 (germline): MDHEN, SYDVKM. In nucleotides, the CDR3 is TGTGCCAGCAGTTTACTCGGGACAGAGCAGCCCCAGCATTTT. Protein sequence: CASSLLGTEQPQHF.

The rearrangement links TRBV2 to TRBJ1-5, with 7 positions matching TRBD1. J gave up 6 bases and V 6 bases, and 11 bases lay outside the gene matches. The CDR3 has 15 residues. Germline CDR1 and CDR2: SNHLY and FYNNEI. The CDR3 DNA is TGTGCCAGCAGCCTTTCAGGGGGAATAGGTCAGCCCCAGCATTTT. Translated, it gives CASSLSGGIGQPQHF.

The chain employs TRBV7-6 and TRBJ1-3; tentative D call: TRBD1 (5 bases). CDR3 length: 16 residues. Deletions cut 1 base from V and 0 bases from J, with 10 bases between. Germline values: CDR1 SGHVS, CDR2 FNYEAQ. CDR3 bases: TGTGCCAGCAGCTTAGGAGGGGCCAGCTCTGGAAACACCATATATTTT. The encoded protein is CASSLGGASSGNTIYF. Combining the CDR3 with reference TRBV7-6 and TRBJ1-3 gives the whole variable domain GAGVSQSPRYKVTKRGQDVALRCDPISGHVSLYWYRQALGQGPEFLTYFNYEAQQDKSGLPNDRFSAERPEGSISTLTIQRTEQRDSAMYRCASSLGGASSGNTIYFGEGSWLTVV.

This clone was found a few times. The CDR3 sequence is CASSSTGKNIQYF. The CDR3 DNA reads TGTGCCAGCAGTTCAACGGGCAAAAACATTCAGTACTTC. The genes are TRBV28 and TRBJ2-4; D is unclear. CDR1 and CDR2 from the germline V gene are MDHEN and SYDVKM. There are 13 residues in the CDR3. Deletions cut 4 bases from V and 3 bases from J, with 7 bases between.

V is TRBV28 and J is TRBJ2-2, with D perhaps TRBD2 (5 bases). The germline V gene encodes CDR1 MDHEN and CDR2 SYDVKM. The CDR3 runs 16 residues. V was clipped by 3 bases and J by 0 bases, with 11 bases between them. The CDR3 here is CASSLDFLANTGELFF. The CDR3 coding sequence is TGTGCCAGCAGTTTGGACTTTCTCGCGAACACCGGGGAGCTGTTTTTT.

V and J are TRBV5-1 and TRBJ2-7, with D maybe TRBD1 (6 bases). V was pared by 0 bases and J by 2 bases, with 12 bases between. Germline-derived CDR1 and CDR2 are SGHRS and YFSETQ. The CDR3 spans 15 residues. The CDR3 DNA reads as TGCGCCAGCAGCTTGGGACAGGCCATCCCCTACGAGCAGTACTTC. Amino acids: CASSLGQAIPYEQYF.